This T cell receptor beta chain was documented in a study of tumor-infiltrating lymphocytes in primary liver carcinoma. Study overall: About 3.65 to 8 million productive TCRbeta reads were obtained from the samples, with similar numbers across tissue types. Study-wide results and caveats: The top-250-clone fraction was significantly higher in tumors than in blood (p = 0.039).

Making TCR beta cDNA involved around 510 ng total RNA and a constant-region primer. Investigators got TCR beta libraries out of three nested multiplex PCR rounds, done with slightly modified ARM-PCR. Forward primers for TRBV1-TRBV30 and a C-beta reverse primer served the first two PCR rounds, at about 10 cycles each. MiXCR was run by TCRdb on the multiplex PCR reads, yielding one entry per CDR3 protein. The repertoire includes approximately 100,000 distinct CDR3 sequences, around 73% of them detected once, and roughly an eighth sits in the top ten. The V end lost 5 bases, the J end lost 5 bases, and 10 bases lay between the germline ends. Germline assignment: CDR1 SQVTM and CDR2 ANQGSEA. This CDR3 is 12 amino acids long. This clonotype appeared many times. The target antigen is unknown. Each 20-30 mg portion of unsorted bulk tissue served as the source for co-extraction of RNA and DNA.

The rearrangement joins TRBV29-1 to TRBJ2-1; D perhaps matches TRBD2 (6 bases). The specimen was liver tumor tissue from sampling region 2. Documented subset: tumor region T2, inferior pole. The receptor comes from a woman aged 60-75 years with primary liver carcinoma and hepatitis B virus infection. This CDR3 reads CSVRGFNNEQFF. As DNA, the CDR3 is TGCAGCGTTCGGGGGTTCAACAATGAGCAGTTCTTC.